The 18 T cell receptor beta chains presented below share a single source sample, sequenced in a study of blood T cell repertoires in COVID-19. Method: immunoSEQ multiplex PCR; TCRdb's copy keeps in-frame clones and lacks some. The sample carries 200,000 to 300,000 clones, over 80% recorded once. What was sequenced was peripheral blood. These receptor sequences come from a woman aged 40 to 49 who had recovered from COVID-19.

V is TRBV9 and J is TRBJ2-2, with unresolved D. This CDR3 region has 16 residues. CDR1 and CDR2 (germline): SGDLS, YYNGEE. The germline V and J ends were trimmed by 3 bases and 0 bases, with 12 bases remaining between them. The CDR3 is CASSDPQRANTGELFF. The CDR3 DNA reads TGTGCCAGCAGCGACCCACAGAGAGCGAACACCGGGGAGCTGTTTTTT.

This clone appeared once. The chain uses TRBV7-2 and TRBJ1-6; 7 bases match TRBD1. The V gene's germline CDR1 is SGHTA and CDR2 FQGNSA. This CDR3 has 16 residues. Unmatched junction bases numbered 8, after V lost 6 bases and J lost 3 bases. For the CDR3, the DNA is TGTGCCAGCAGGCAGACCGGGACAGACTATAATTCACCCCTCCACTTT. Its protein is CASRQTGTDYNSPLHF. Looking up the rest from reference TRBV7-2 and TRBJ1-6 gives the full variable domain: GAGVSQSPSNKVTEKGKDVELRCDPISGHTALYWYRQSLGQGLEFLIYFQGNSAPDKSGLPSDRFSAERTGGSVSTLTIQRTQQEDSAVYLCASRQTGTDYNSPLHFGNGTRLTVT.

In DNA form, the CDR3 reads TGTGCCAGCAGTGGGGGAGACAGGGTGAATGGCTACACCTTC. It specifies CASSGGDRVNGYTF. The rearrangement uses TRBV6-6 and TRBJ1-2, with TRBD1 identical over 7 bases. With 5 bases clipped from V and 6 bases from J, the junction kept 9 bases outside the gene matches. The CDR3 loop spans 14 amino acids. CDR1 and CDR2 from the germline V gene are MNHNY and SVGAGI (reference sequence).

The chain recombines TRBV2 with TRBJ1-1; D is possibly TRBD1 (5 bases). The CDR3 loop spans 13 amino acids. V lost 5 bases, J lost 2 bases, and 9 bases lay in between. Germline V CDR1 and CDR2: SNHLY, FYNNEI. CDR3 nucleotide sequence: TGTGCCAGCAGTAAACAGGAAAACACTGAAGCTTTCTTT. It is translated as CASSKQENTEAFF.

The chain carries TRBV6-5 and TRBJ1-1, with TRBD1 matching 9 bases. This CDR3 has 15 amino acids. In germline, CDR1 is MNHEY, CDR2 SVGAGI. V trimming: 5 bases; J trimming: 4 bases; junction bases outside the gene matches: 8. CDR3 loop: CASSPLSTGGTEAFF. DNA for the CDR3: TGTGCCAGCAGTCCGCTATCGACAGGGGGCACTGAAGCTTTCTTT.

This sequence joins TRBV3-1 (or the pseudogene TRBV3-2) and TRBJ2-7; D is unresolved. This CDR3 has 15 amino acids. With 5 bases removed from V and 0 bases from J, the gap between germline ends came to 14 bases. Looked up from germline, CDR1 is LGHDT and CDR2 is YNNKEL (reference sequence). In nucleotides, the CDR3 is TGTGCCAGCAGCTCGACAAGCCAAGGCTCCTACGAGCAGTACTTC. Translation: CASSSTSQGSYEQYF.

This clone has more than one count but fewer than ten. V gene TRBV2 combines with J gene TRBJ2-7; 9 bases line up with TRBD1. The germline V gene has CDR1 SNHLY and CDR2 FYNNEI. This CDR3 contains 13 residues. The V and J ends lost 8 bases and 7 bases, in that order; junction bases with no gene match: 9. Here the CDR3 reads CASAYRGLGEQYF. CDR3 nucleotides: TGTGCCAGCGCCTACAGGGGGCTGGGGGAGCAGTACTTC.

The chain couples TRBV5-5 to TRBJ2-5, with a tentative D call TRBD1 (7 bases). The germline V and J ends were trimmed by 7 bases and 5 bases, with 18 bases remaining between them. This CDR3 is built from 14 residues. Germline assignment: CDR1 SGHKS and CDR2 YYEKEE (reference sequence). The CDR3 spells CASLPEGAGETQYF. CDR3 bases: TGTGCCAGCCTACCGGAGGGGGCGGGGGAGACCCAGTACTTC.

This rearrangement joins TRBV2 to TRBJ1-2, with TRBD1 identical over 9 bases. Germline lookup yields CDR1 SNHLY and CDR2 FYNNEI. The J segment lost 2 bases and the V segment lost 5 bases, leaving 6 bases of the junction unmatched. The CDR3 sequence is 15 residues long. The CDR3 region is CASSLLTGGNYGYTF. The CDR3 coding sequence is TGTGCCAGCAGTTTACTCACAGGGGGCAACTATGGCTACACCTTC.

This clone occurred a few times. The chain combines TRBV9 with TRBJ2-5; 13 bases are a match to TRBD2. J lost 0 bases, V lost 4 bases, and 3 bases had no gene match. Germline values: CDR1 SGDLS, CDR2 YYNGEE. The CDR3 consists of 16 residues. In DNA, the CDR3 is TGTGCCAGCAGCTTGGGACTAGCGGGGTACCAAGAGACCCAGTACTTC. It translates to CASSLGLAGYQETQYF.

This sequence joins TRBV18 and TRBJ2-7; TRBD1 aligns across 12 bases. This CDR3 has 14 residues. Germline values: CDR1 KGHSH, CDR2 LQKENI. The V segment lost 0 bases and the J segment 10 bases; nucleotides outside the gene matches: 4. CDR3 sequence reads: CASSPPGDRGRQYF. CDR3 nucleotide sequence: TGTGCCAGCTCACCACCGGGGGACAGGGGGCGACAGTACTTC.

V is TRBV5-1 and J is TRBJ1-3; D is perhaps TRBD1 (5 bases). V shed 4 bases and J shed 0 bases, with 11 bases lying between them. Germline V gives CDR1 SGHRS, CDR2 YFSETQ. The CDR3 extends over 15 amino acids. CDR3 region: CASSAGDLSGNTIYF. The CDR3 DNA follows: TGCGCCAGCAGCGCGGGGGACCTCTCTGGAAACACCATATATTTT.

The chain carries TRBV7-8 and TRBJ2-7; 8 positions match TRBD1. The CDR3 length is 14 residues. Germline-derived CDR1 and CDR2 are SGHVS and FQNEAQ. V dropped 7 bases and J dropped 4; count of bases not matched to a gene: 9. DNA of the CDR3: TGTGCCAGCACTCTGGACAGGGTCCCTTACGAGCAGTACTTC. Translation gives CASTLDRVPYEQYF. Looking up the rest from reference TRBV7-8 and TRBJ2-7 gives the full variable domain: GAGVSQSPRYKVAKRGQDVALRCDPISGHVSLFWYQQALGQGPEFLTYFQNEAQLDKSGLPSDRFFAERPEGSVSTLKIQRTQQEDSAVYLCASTLDRVPYEQYFGPGTRLTVT.

CDR3 nucleotides: TGTGCCAGCAGCTCCCTAACAGGATCGGGCTACACCTTC. The encoded protein is CASSSLTGSGYTF. This chain links TRBV3-1 (or the pseudogene TRBV3-2) with TRBJ1-2; D perhaps matches TRBD1 (5 bases). The CDR3 totals 13 residues. V was cut by 5 bases and J by 8 bases, with 15 bases left in between. Per germline, CDR1 LGHDT and CDR2 YNNKEL (reference sequence).

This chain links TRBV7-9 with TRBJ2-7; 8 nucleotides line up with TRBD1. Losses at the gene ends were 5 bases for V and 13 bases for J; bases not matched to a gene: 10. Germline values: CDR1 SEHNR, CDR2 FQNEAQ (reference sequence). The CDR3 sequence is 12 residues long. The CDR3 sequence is CASSPTEGQGYF. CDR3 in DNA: TGTGCCAGCAGCCCAACCGAAGGACAGGGATACTTC.

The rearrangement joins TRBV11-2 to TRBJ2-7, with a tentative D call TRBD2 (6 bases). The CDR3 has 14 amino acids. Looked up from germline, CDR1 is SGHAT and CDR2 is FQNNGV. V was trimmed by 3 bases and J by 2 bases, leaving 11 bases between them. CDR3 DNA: TGTGCCAGCAGCTTCTTTAGCGGCACCTACGAGCAGTACTTC. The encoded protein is CASSFFSGTYEQYF.

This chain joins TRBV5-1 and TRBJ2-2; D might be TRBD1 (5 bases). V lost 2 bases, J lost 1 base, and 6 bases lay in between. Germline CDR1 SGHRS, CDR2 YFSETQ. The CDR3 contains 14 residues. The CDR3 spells CASSLGVNTGELFF. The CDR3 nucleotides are TGCGCCAGCAGCTTAGGGGTGAACACCGGGGAGCTGTTTTTT.

The CDR3 is CASSQEGGLGGYGYTF. Written as DNA, the CDR3 is TGCGCCAGCAGCCAAGAAGGGGGTTTGGGAGGGTATGGCTACACCTTC. The J gene is TRBJ1-2, the V gene TRBV4-3; possible D gene TRBD1, 6 bases. V was cut by 0 bases and J by 5 bases, with 16 bases left in between. The CDR3 runs to 16 residues. Germline V gene lookup returns CDR1 LGHNA and CDR2 YSLEER.